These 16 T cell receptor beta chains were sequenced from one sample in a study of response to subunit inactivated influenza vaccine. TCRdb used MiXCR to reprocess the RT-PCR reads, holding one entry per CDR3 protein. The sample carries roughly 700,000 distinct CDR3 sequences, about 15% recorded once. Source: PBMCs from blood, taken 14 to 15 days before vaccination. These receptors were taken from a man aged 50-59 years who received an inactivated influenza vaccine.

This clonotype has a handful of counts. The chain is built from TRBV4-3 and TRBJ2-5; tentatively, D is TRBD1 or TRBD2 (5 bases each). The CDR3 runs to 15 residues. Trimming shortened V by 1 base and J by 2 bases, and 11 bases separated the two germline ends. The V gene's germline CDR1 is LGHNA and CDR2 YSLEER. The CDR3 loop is CASSQGDQGQETQYF. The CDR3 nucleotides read TGCGCCAGCAGCCAAGGGGACCAGGGACAAGAGACCCAGTACTTC.

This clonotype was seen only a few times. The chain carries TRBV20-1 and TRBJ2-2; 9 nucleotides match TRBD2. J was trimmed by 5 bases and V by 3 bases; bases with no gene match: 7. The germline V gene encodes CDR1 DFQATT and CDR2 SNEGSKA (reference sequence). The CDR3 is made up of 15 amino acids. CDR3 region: CSASQLAGRTGELFF. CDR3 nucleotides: TGCAGTGCTAGTCAACTAGCGGGCCGAACCGGGGAGCTGTTTTTT.

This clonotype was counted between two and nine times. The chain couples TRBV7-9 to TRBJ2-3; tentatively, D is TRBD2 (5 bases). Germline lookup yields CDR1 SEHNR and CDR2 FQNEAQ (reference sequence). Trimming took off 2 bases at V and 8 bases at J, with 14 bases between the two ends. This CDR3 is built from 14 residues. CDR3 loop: CASSLLDFTVTQYF. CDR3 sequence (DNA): TGTGCCAGCAGCTTACTGGACTTTACGGTTACGCAGTATTTT.

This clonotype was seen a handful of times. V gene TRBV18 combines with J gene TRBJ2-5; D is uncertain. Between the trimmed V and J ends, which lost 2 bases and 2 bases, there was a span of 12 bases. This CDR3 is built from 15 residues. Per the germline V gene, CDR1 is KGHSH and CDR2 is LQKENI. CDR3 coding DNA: TGTGCCAGCTCACCAGGAGAAGGGCTTCAAGAGACCCAGTACTTC. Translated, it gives CASSPGEGLQETQYF.

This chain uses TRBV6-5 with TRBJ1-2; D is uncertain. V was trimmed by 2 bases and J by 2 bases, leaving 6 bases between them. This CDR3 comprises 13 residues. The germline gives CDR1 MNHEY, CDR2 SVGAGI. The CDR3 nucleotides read TGTGCCAGCAGTTACGAGACGAACTATGGCTACACCTTC. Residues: CASSYETNYGYTF.

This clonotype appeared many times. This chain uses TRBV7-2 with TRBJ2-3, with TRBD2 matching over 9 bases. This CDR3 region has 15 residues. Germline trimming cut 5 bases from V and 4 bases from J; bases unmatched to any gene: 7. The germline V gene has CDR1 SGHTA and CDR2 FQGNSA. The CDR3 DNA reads TGTGCCAGCAGCATGCGGGGGGGCAGCTCAGATACGCAGTATTTT. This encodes CASSMRGGSSDTQYF.

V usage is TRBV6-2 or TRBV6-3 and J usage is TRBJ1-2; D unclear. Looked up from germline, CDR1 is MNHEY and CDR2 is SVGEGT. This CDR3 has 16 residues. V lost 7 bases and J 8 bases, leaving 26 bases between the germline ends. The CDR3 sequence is CASTLGPPSAMTGYTF. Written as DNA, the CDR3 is TGTGCCAGCACCCTTGGTCCGCCCTCAGCTATGACCGGCTACACCTTC.

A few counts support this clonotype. The CDR3 DNA reads TGTGCCAGCAGCGTGGGGGGACAGATCCTCTATGGCTACACCTTC. The encoded protein is CASSVGGQILYGYTF. The chain joins TRBV9 to TRBJ1-2; 7 bases are a match to TRBD1. Germline V lookup: CDR1 SGDLS, CDR2 YYNGEE. V shed 2 bases and J 4 bases; nucleotides not matched to a gene: 8. The CDR3 loop spans 15 amino acids.

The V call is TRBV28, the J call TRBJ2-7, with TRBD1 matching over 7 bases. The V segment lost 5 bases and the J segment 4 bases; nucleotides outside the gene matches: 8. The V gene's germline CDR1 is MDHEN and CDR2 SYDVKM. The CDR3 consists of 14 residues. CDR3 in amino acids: CASSLPDRIYEQYF. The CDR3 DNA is TGTGCCAGCAGTCTACCGGACAGGATATACGAGCAGTACTTC.

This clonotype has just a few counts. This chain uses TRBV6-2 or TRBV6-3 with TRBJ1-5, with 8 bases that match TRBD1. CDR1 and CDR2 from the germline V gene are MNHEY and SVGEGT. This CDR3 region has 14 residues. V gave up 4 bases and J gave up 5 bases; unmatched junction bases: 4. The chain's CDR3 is CASSSTGGHQPQHF. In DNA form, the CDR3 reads TGTGCCAGCAGTTCAACAGGGGGTCATCAGCCCCAGCATTTT.

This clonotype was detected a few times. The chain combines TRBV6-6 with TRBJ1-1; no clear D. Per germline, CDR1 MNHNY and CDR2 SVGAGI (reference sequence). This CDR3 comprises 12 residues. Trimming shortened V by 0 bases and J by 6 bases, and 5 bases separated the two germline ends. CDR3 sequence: CASSYSLSEAFF. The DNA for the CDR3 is TGTGCCAGCAGTTACTCACTGTCTGAAGCTTTCTTT.

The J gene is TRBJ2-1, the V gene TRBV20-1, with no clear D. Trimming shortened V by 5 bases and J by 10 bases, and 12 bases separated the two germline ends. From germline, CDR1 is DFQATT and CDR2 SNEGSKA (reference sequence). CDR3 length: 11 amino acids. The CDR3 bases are TGCAGTGCTCTGAGCTACGCGGAGCAGTTCTTC. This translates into CSALSYAEQFF.

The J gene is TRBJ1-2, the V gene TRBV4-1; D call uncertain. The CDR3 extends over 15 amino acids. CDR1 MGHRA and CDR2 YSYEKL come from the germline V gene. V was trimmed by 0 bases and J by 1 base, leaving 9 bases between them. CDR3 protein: CASSQDPGSNYGYTF. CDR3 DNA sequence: TGCGCCAGCAGCCAAGATCCCGGCAGTAACTATGGCTACACCTTC.

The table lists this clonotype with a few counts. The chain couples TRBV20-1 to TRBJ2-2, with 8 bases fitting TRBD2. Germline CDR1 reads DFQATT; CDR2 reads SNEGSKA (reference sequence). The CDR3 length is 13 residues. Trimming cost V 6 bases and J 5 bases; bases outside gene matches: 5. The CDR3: CSARGGPTGELFF. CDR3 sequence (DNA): TGCAGTGCCCGCGGGGGGCCGACCGGGGAGCTGTTTTTT.

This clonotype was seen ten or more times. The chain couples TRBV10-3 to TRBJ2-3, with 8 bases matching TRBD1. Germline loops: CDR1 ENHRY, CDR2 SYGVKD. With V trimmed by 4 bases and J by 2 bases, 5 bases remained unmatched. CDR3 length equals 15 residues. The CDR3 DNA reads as TGTGCCATCAGTGCCCAACAGGGGGACACAGATACGCAGTATTTT. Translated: CAISAQQGDTDTQYF.

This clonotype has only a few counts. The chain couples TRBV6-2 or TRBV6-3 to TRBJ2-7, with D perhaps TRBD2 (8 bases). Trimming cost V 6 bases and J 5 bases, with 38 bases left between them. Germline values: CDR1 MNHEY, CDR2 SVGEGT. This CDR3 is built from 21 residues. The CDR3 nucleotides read TGTGCCAGCAGGCGGCTCCCGGGCAGGGGGTACCCGACCGGGGGGGAGAACGAGCAGTACTTC. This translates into CASRRLPGRGYPTGGENEQYF.